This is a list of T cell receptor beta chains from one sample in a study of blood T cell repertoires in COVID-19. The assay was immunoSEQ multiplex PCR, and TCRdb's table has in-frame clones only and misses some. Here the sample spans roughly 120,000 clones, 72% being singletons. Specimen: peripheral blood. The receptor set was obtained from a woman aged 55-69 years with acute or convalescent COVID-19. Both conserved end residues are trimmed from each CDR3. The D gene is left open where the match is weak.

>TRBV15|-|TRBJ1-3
ATSRDRQISGNTIY
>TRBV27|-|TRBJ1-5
ASRTAAAGPQPQH
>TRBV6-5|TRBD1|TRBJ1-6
ASRGGQGLSPLH
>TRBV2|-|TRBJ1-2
ASMLQWDGYT
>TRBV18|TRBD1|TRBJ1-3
ASSNDRASGNTIY
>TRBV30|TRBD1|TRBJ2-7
AWDRGYEQY
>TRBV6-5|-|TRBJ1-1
ASRTRDTLNTEAF
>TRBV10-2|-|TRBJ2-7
ASSGQFYEQY
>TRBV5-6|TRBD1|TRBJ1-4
ASRQQGGDEKLF
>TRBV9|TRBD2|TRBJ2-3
ASSVKLAGRTDTQY